The 32 T cell receptor beta chains presented below share a single source sample, sequenced in a study of technical replicates of blood from a handful of donors. Assay used: immunoSEQ multiplex PCR; TCRdb lists only in-frame clones, some missing. The repertoire holds over 85,000 clones, with about 96% as singletons. The sample was T cells isolated from PBMCs. Receptors were obtained from a human donor in good health.

The V call is TRBV4-1, the J call TRBJ1-2, with D perhaps TRBD1 (5 bases). V shed 1 base and J shed 12 bases, with 21 bases lying between them. Germline lookup yields CDR1 MGHRA and CDR2 YSYEKL. The CDR3 covers 15 residues. CDR3 loop: CASSQGEQQDYIDTF. The CDR3, as DNA: TGCGCCAGCAGCCAAGGTGAGCAACAGGACTACATCGACACCTTC.

This sequence joins TRBV11-1 and TRBJ1-1; 7 bases map to TRBD1. The germline gives CDR1 SGHAT, CDR2 FQDESV (reference sequence). Losses at the gene ends were 5 bases for V and 9 bases for J; bases not matched to a gene: 6. The CDR3 has 12 residues. CDR3 sequence: CASSENRGKAFF. The CDR3 bases are TGTGCCAGCAGCGAAAACAGGGGCAAAGCTTTCTTT.

The genes are TRBV7-2 and TRBJ1-1; D call uncertain. The CDR3 sequence is 17 residues long. V was cut by 4 bases and J by 2 bases, with 20 bases left in between. Per germline, CDR1 SGHTA and CDR2 FQGNSA. The DNA of the CDR3 is TGTGCCAGCAGCTCCAGGCGCTATTTAGTCTCTAACACTGAAGCTTTCTTT. Translating it yields CASSSRRYLVSNTEAFF.

This clone was seen a single time. The chain uses TRBV4-3 and TRBJ1-4; D unclear. Germline V CDR1 and CDR2: LGHNA, YSLEER. The CDR3 loop spans 15 amino acids. Trimming pared 3 bases from V and 5 bases from J, leaving 13 bases between. CDR3 protein: CASSQFFPLNEKLFF. The CDR3 DNA reads TGCGCCAGCAGCCAGTTCTTCCCACTCAATGAAAAACTGTTTTTT.

This clone was seen only once. V usage is TRBV19 and J usage is TRBJ2-1, with D possibly being TRBD2 (5 bases). The CDR3 loop spans 10 amino acids. V shed 6 bases and J shed 9 bases, with 6 bases lying between them. The germline V gene has CDR1 LNHDA and CDR2 SQIVND (reference sequence). The CDR3 is CASREGEQFF. In DNA form, the CDR3 reads TGTGCCAGTAGAGAGGGTGAGCAGTTCTTC.

The CDR3 here is CASSIGWGAITGELFF. The CDR3 DNA is TGTGCCAGTAGTATCGGATGGGGAGCCATCACCGGGGAGCTGTTTTTT. This sequence joins TRBV19 and TRBJ2-2; D possibly corresponds to TRBD2 (5 bases). CDR1 and CDR2 from the germline V gene are LNHDA and SQIVND (reference sequence). V was clipped by 3 bases and J by 4 bases, with 15 bases between them. This CDR3 is 16 amino acids long. Using reference TRBV19 and TRBJ2-2 for the parts outside the CDR3, the full variable domain is DGGITQSPKYLFRKEGQNVTLSCEQNLNHDAMYWYRQDPGQGLRLIYYSQIVNDFQKGDIAEGYSVSREKKESFPLTVTSAQKNPTAFYLCASSIGWGAITGELFFGEGSRLTVL.

The chain combines TRBV6-5 with TRBJ2-7; 7 positions match TRBD1. Looked up from germline, CDR1 is MNHEY and CDR2 is SVGAGI. The CDR3 has 16 amino acids. V was clipped by 0 bases and J by 0 bases; unmatched bases: 5. Here the CDR3 reads CASSYSTGESSYEQYF. Written as DNA, the CDR3 is TGTGCCAGCAGTTACTCTACAGGGGAAAGCTCCTACGAGCAGTACTTC.

V is TRBV9 and J is TRBJ2-7; 7 bases are shared with TRBD2. In germline, CDR1 is SGDLS, CDR2 YYNGEE. After removal of 0 bases from V and 6 bases from J, the junction contained 9 bases not matched to a gene. The CDR3 totals 15 residues. The CDR3 bases are TGTGCCAGCAGCGTAGATACGCGGGAGAACCGCGAGCAGTACTTC. Translated, it gives CASSVDTRENREQYF.

The gene calls are TRBV4-3 and TRBJ2-2, with D possibly matching TRBD1 (5 bases). The CDR3 is made up of 13 amino acids. V lost 3 bases, J lost 6 bases, and 8 bases lay in between. Germline CDR1 reads LGHNA; CDR2 reads YSLEER. The CDR3 region has the DNA TGCGCCAGCAGCCAGCAGGGTTCCGGGGAGCTGTTTTTT. Translation gives CASSQQGSGELFF.

Only one count was recorded for this clone. V and J are TRBV9 and TRBJ1-1, with 10 nucleotides matching TRBD1. The CDR3 runs 15 residues. Germline loops: CDR1 SGDLS, CDR2 YYNGEE. V gave up 3 bases and J gave up 4 bases; unmatched junction bases: 6. The CDR3 spells CASSAVGQGSTEAFF. CDR3 sequence (DNA): TGTGCCAGCAGCGCGGTGGGACAGGGGTCCACTGAAGCTTTCTTT.

The chain links TRBV7-9 to TRBJ2-3, with 8 nucleotides matching TRBD2. The germline V gene encodes CDR1 SEHNR and CDR2 FQNEAQ (reference sequence). J was trimmed by 2 bases and V by 5 bases; bases with no gene match: 3. The CDR3 covers 14 residues. CDR3 sequence (DNA): TGTGCCAGCAGCCCCGGGGGGGTCACAGATACGCAGTATTTT. Translation: CASSPGGVTDTQYF.

This clone was seen a few times. The chain is built from TRBV9 and TRBJ1-1; D unclear. Germline CDR1 is SGDLS and CDR2 is YYNGEE. With 3 bases removed from V and 3 bases from J, the gap between germline ends came to 6 bases. The CDR3 runs to 12 residues. The CDR3 spells CASSASDTEAFF. The CDR3 coding sequence is TGTGCCAGCAGCGCTTCAGACACTGAAGCTTTCTTT. Full variable domain (missing parts from reference TRBV9 and TRBJ1-1): DSGVTQTPKHLITATGQRVTLRCSPRSGDLSVYWYQQSLDQGLQFLIQYYNGEERAKGNILERFSAQQFPDLHSELNLSSLELGDSALYFCASSASDTEAFFGQGTRLTVV.

This chain links TRBV11-3 with TRBJ2-5, with TRBD2 matching 9 bases. The trim removed 5 bases at V and 5 bases at J, leaving 9 bases unmatched. Per the germline V gene, CDR1 is SGHNT and CDR2 is YENEEA. This CDR3 spans 15 amino acids. CDR3 nucleotide sequence: TGTGCCAGCAGCCCCTGGGGGGGGACTAGCGAGACCCAGTACTTC. It encodes CASSPWGGTSETQYF.

This chain links TRBV11-2 with TRBJ1-1, with 7 positions matching TRBD1. The CDR3 spans 14 residues. Germline V lookup: CDR1 SGHAT, CDR2 FQNNGV. Germline trimming cut 3 bases from V and 5 bases from J; bases unmatched to any gene: 6. The CDR3 sequence: CASSFDRDRTEAFF. CDR3 coding DNA: TGTGCCAGCAGCTTCGACAGGGACCGAACTGAAGCTTTCTTT.

The J gene is TRBJ2-7, the V gene TRBV7-2; the match to TRBD2 covers 8 bases. This CDR3 is 15 amino acids long. From germline, CDR1 is SGHTA and CDR2 FQGNSA. J lost 2 bases, V lost 0 bases, and 3 bases had no gene match. The CDR3 bases are TGTGCCAGCAGCTTAGCGGCGGGAGGCACCTACGAGCAGTACTTC. Its translation: CASSLAAGGTYEQYF. The variable domain in full, completed from reference TRBV7-2 and TRBJ2-7, reads GAGVSQSPSNKVTEKGKDVELRCDPISGHTALYWYRQSLGQGLEFLIYFQGNSAPDKSGLPSDRFSAERTGGSVSTLTIQRTQQEDSAVYLCASSLAAGGTYEQYFGPGTRLTVT.

This clone showed up just a few times. J is TRBJ2-1 and V is TRBV4-1; 9 bases agree with TRBD1. The J segment lost 6 bases and the V segment lost 1 base, leaving 10 bases of the junction unmatched. Germline V gives CDR1 MGHRA, CDR2 YSYEKL. The CDR3 consists of 17 residues. As DNA, the CDR3 is TGCGCCAGCAGCCAAGGCTTATTGACAGGGGGACGCAATGAGCAGTTCTTC. Translation gives CASSQGLLTGGRNEQFF.

The rearrangement joins TRBV4-3 to TRBJ2-7, with 8 bases lining up with TRBD1. The J segment lost 4 bases and the V segment lost 2 bases, leaving 4 bases of the junction unmatched. CDR3 length equals 14 residues. Germline loops: CDR1 LGHNA, CDR2 YSLEER. The CDR3 DNA is TGCGCCAGCAGCCAAAGGGACAGGCCTTACGAGCAGTACTTC. Protein: CASSQRDRPYEQYF.

V and J are TRBV6-1 and TRBJ2-7; D is perhaps TRBD1 (5 bases). The V and J ends lost 6 bases and 2 bases respectively, with 8 bases between them. This CDR3 is 12 amino acids long. Germline assignment: CDR1 MNHNS and CDR2 SASEGT. The CDR3 coding sequence is TGTGCCAGCAGCCAGACAGCCTACGAGCAGTACTTC. Encoded protein: CASSQTAYEQYF.

This clone was seen only once. This chain connects TRBV29-1 to TRBJ2-2; D is uncertain. V was trimmed by 0 bases and J by 3 bases, leaving 8 bases between them. CDR1 and CDR2 (germline): SQVTM, ANQGSEA. CDR3 length equals 14 residues. CDR3 coding DNA: TGCAGCGTTGAAGAACGCGCGGACACCGGGGAGCTGTTTTTT. This encodes CSVEERADTGELFF.

The V and J genes are TRBV12-5 and TRBJ2-1; TRBD2 might be the D (5 bases). CDR1 LGHNT and CDR2 FRNRAP come from the germline V gene. V was clipped by 0 bases and J by 0 bases, with 15 bases between them. This CDR3 comprises 18 residues. The CDR3 DNA follows: TGTGCTAGTGGTTTGGTCCTCATAGCGACCCGCTCCTACAATGAGCAGTTCTTC. This translates into CASGLVLIATRSYNEQFF.

The CDR3 spells CASSGQNQPQHF. CDR3 DNA sequence: TGTGCCAGCAGCGGACAAAATCAGCCCCAGCATTTT. The V gene is TRBV9, the J gene TRBJ1-5; D is undetermined. V was shortened by 3 bases and J by 4 bases, with 5 bases between the two germline ends. The germline V gene encodes CDR1 SGDLS and CDR2 YYNGEE. CDR3 length: 12 residues.

The gene calls are TRBV11-3 and TRBJ2-7; 8 nucleotides agree with TRBD1. V was clipped by 7 bases and J by 1 base; unmatched bases: 6. Germline values: CDR1 SGHNT, CDR2 YENEEA. This CDR3 is built from 14 residues. Here the CDR3 reads CASTLRTGSYEQYF. The CDR3 coding sequence is TGTGCCAGCACTCTTCGGACAGGGTCCTACGAGCAGTACTTC.

The CDR3 bases are TGTGCCATCAGTGAGAAAGGGGGTAGCACTGAAGCTTTCTTT. Translation gives CAISEKGGSTEAFF. The rearrangement links TRBV10-3 to TRBJ1-1; maybe TRBD1 (6 bases). The germline gives CDR1 ENHRY, CDR2 SYGVKD. This CDR3 region has 14 residues. Trimming shortened V by 2 bases and J by 4 bases, and 11 bases separated the two germline ends.

The CDR3 coding sequence is TGTGCCTGGAGGGAGTGGGGGGGCAATGAGCAGTTCTTC. Translating it yields CAWREWGGNEQFF. V and J are TRBV30 and TRBJ2-1; TRBD2 aligns across 7 bases. The CDR3 covers 13 residues. V was clipped by 3 bases and J by 6 bases; unmatched bases: 5. The germline V gene encodes CDR1 GTSNPN and CDR2 SVGIG (reference sequence).

The rearrangement uses TRBV11-3 and TRBJ2-2; TRBD1 agrees at 9 bases. Germline V gives CDR1 SGHNT, CDR2 YENEEA. The CDR3 has 17 residues. V was pared by 5 bases and J by 6 bases, with 13 bases of the junction left unmatched. The CDR3 here is CASSPSSRTGDAGELFF. The DNA of the CDR3 is TGTGCCAGCAGCCCCTCGTCTAGGACAGGGGACGCCGGGGAGCTGTTTTTT.

The chain links TRBV4-1 to TRBJ2-3; D possibly corresponds to TRBD2 (5 bases). The CDR3 extends over 13 amino acids. Germline V gene lookup returns CDR1 MGHRA and CDR2 YSYEKL. The ends were cut back, 0 bases at V and 6 bases at J, with 7 bases in the middle. The CDR3 DNA sequence: TGCGCCAGCAGCCAAGACCCTAGCGATACGCAGTATTTT. The encoded protein is CASSQDPSDTQYF.

This chain joins TRBV9 and TRBJ2-3; 9 bases are a match to TRBD2. Germline CDR1 is SGDLS and CDR2 is YYNGEE. Trimming took 5 bases from V and 5 from J; bases not matched to a gene: 6. The CDR3 extends over 14 amino acids. CDR3 protein: CASSSGSWQDTQYF. The DNA for the CDR3 is TGTGCCAGCAGTAGCGGGAGTTGGCAAGATACGCAGTATTTT.

V usage is TRBV28 and J usage is TRBJ2-7, with D tentatively TRBD2 (5 bases). Germline CDR1 reads MDHEN; CDR2 reads SYDVKM. Between the trimmed V and J ends, which lost 7 bases and 1 base, there was a span of 11 bases. This CDR3 region has 13 residues. CDR3 sequence (DNA): TGTGCCAGCACCCCCCCGGGATCCTACGAGCAGTACTTC. It is translated as CASTPPGSYEQYF.

This clone was seen more than once but under ten times. V and J are TRBV29-1 and TRBJ1-1; D is uncertain. Germline V CDR1 and CDR2: SQVTM, ANQGSEA. Trimming stripped 2 bases from V and 5 bases from J, with 6 bases between. The CDR3 length is 11 residues. The CDR3 spells CSVEPGTEAFF. The CDR3 nucleotides are TGCAGCGTTGAACCGGGAACTGAAGCTTTCTTT.

This clone came up a few times. The chain carries TRBV9 and TRBJ1-1, with D tentatively TRBD1 (5 bases). This CDR3 region has 15 residues. CDR1 is SGDLS, CDR2 YYNGEE, per germline. The ends were cut back, 0 bases at V and 1 base at J, with 10 bases in the middle. CDR3 loop: CASSVGQGRNTEAFF. CDR3 in DNA: TGTGCCAGCAGCGTAGGCCAGGGTAGGAACACTGAAGCTTTCTTT.

The chain is built from TRBV28 and TRBJ1-5; D remains unclear. Trimming took off 6 bases at V and 5 bases at J, with 17 bases between the two ends. The germline CDR1 and CDR2 sequences are MDHEN and SYDVKM. The CDR3 is 15 amino acids. The CDR3 here is CASSPLSGAYQPQHF. CDR3 coding DNA: TGTGCCAGCAGCCCCCTCTCTGGAGCGTATCAGCCCCAGCATTTT.

The chain employs TRBV7-9 and TRBJ2-3, with 11 bases identical to TRBD2. The V gene end was trimmed by 5 bases and the J gene end by 4 bases; junction bases not matched to a gene: 8. Germline V gene sequence: CDR1 SEHNR, CDR2 FQNEAQ (reference sequence). The CDR3 contains 16 residues. The CDR3 loop is CASSPPLAGDPDTQYF. Written as DNA, the CDR3 is TGTGCCAGCAGCCCCCCACTAGCGGGAGATCCAGATACGCAGTATTTT.